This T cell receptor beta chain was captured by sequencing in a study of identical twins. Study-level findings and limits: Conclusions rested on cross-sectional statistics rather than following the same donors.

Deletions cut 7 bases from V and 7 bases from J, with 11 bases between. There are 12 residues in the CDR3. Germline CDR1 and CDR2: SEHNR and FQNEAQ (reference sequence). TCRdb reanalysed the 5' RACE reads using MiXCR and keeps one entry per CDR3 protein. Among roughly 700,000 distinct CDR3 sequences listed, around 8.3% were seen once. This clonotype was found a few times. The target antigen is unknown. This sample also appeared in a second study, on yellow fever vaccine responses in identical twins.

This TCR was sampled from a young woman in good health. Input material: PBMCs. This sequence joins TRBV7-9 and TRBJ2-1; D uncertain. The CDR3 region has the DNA TGTGCCAGCATGCACGTGGGTAATGAGCAGTTCTTC. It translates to CASMHVGNEQFF.